This TCR beta chain came from a study of graft-versus-host responses after intestinal transplantation. About the study: Anti-thymocyte globulin induction, then tacrolimus and steroids for about 3 years, went to all recipients.

This CDR3 contains 12 residues. V shed 11 bases and J shed 5 bases, with 16 bases lying between them. Germline CDR1 ENHRY, CDR2 SYGVKD. The assay was immunoSEQ multiplex PCR, and TCRdb's table has in-frame clones only and misses some. The profile covers about 97,000 clones, with 80% to 95% appearing a single time and around 15% taken by the ten largest. The chain recombines TRBV10-3 with TRBJ2-7; D remains ambiguous. The source of this sequence is a human patient who received an intestinal transplant, so some T cells may come from the graft donor. The material was PBMCs, obtained about 450 days after intestinal transplant. The CDR3 sequence: CAPQESPNEQYF. The CDR3 DNA sequence: TGTGCCCCCCAAGAATCTCCTAACGAGCAGTACTTC.